This note documents a single T cell receptor beta chain sequence. Germline assignment: CDR1 SGHTA and CDR2 FQGTGA. This CDR3 is 15 amino acids long. The V gene end was trimmed by 5 bases and the J gene end by 10 bases; junction bases not matched to a gene: 9. The data originate from a study of blood T cell repertoires in COVID-19. Study at large: Some COVID-19 samples were acute and others convalescent; all came from the United States, Italy and Spain.

In the study's own analysis: Researchers report that nucleated cell counts were estimated from reference gene primer amplification. The data were produced by immunoSEQ multiplex PCR, yet TCRdb's version contains in-frame clones alone and is incomplete. V and J calls and clone size follow that table, whereas D and trimming were derived from the DNA. The repertoire holds approximately 210,000 clones, with 85% to 90% as singletons. Recruits, aged roughly 18 to 95 years, lived in 24 US areas. Clinical history as reported by participants underpinned cohort assignment. This clonotype was obtained from a woman between 50 and 59 years old with acute COVID-19. The sequencing input was PBMCs or T cells enriched from blood (not recorded which). The genes are TRBV7-3 and TRBJ1-6; TRBD1 matches 9 bases. For the CDR3, the DNA is TGTGCCAGCAGCCTACAGGGGGCCGGAGGCTCACCCCTCCACTTT. Protein sequence: CASSLQGAGGSPLHF. The whole variable domain, remainder taken from reference TRBV7-3 and TRBJ1-6, is GAGVSQTPSNKVTEKGKYVELRCDPISGHTALYWYRQSLGQGPEFLIYFQGTGAADDSGLPNDRFFAVRPEGSVSTLKIQRTERGDSAVYLCASSLQGAGGSPLHFGNGTRLTVT.